The clone carrying this T cell receptor beta chain appeared many times. With 2 bases removed from V and 3 bases from J, the gap between germline ends came to 7 bases. The CDR3 sequence is 14 residues long. Germline CDR1 and CDR2: ENHRY and SYGVKD. TCRdb reprocessed the 5' RACE reads via MiXCR and lists one record per CDR3 protein. The sample yields 64,000 or so distinct CDR3 sequences, roughly 10% seen once. Time point here: longitudinal time-point 1 (baseline). This sample is drawn from a study of neurological immune-mediated disorders. Sequencing input: PBMCs. This chain connects TRBV10-3 to TRBJ2-2; D gene ambiguous. The sequence was collected from a man aged 25-40 years in good health. This CDR3 is CAISEPRDTGELFF. Written as DNA, the CDR3 is TGTGCCATCAGTGAGCCCCGCGACACCGGGGAGCTGTTTTTT.